The 18 T cell receptor beta chains in this list originate from one sample, sequenced in a study of cytomegalovirus exposure and HLA in healthy donors. 13 Jbeta primers and 60 Vbeta primers were used for the PCR. Data came from immunoSEQ multiplex PCR; TCRdb stores just in-frame clones and leaves some out. In the table there are 90,000 to 120,000 clones, around 70% of which are singletons. Sequencing used PBMCs. These receptors were obtained from a man aged 35 to 55 in good health and CMV-seropositive.

This chain links TRBV10-2 with TRBJ1-1; tentative D call: TRBD1 (5 bases). Germline V CDR1 and CDR2: WSHSY, SAAADI. Trimming pared 8 bases from V and 6 bases from J, leaving 19 bases between. This CDR3 has 14 residues. This CDR3 is CASWEAQGYSEAFF. The CDR3 DNA sequence: TGCGCCAGCTGGGAAGCTCAGGGATACTCTGAAGCTTTCTTT.

The gene calls are TRBV9 and TRBJ2-3; TRBD2 matches 7 bases. V lost 6 bases to trimming and J lost 0 bases; unmatched junction nucleotides: 7. This CDR3 is 15 amino acids long. Germline V gene lookup returns CDR1 SGDLS and CDR2 YYNGEE. The CDR3 here is CASTGAGVSTDTQYF. The CDR3 DNA reads as TGTGCCAGCACCGGGGCGGGGGTTAGCACAGATACGCAGTATTTT.

This chain joins TRBV7-6 and TRBJ2-2, with a weak D call TRBD1 (5 bases). Germline loops: CDR1 SGHVS, CDR2 FNYEAQ. CDR3 length equals 16 residues. V was trimmed by 2 bases and J by 5 bases, leaving 15 bases between them. CDR3 DNA sequence: TGTGCCAGCAGCTTATTACCAGGGTCGATAACCGGGGAGCTGTTTTTT. Amino acid sequence: CASSLLPGSITGELFF.

The genes are TRBV28 and TRBJ2-7; tentative D call: TRBD2 (5 bases). V gave up 3 bases and J gave up 2 bases, with 17 bases separating them. The CDR3 has 16 residues. Germline CDR1 is MDHEN and CDR2 is SYDVKM. CDR3 amino acids: CASSFRWGDGTYEQYF. As DNA, the CDR3 is TGTGCCAGCAGTTTCAGGTGGGGAGATGGGACCTACGAGCAGTACTTC.

V gene TRBV10-3 combines with J gene TRBJ1-5; no definite D call. Germline V gives CDR1 ENHRY, CDR2 SYGVKD. This CDR3 has 16 residues. The V end was cut by 3 bases, the J end by 1 base, with 13 bases between. CDR3 protein: CAISEKRAGSNQPQHF. CDR3 bases: TGTGCCATCAGTGAAAAGAGGGCTGGCAGCAATCAGCCCCAGCATTTT.

This clone showed up just a few times. At the DNA level, this CDR3 is encoded by other sequences in the same sample as well. The rearrangement joins TRBV4-2 to TRBJ1-4; 7 bases map to TRBD1. Trimming cost V 0 bases and J 1 base; bases outside gene matches: 2. This CDR3 comprises 16 residues. Germline CDR1 is LGHNA and CDR2 is YNFKEQ. The CDR3 loop is CASSQDPGGTNEKLFF. The CDR3 DNA reads as TGTGCCAGCAGCCAAGACCCAGGGGGAACTAATGAAAAACTGTTTTTT.

The chain has TRBV5-6 and TRBJ1-1; 8 positions match TRBD1. V lost 1 base to trimming and J lost 7 bases; unmatched junction nucleotides: 9. This CDR3 is 15 amino acids long. CDR1 is SGHDT and CDR2 is YYEEEE in the germline V gene. The chain's CDR3 is CASSLLETGDSEAFF. The CDR3 DNA follows: TGTGCCAGCAGCTTGTTAGAGACAGGGGATAGTGAAGCTTTCTTT.

The rearrangement uses TRBV9 and TRBJ1-3, with D possibly being TRBD1 (5 bases). V dropped 4 bases and J dropped 9 bases, with 17 bases sitting between them. Germline CDR1 and CDR2: SGDLS and YYNGEE. The CDR3 covers 14 residues. The CDR3 DNA is TGTGCCAGCAGCCAGGGTGGAGGGGACCGCACCATATATTTT. This encodes CASSQGGGDRTIYF.

This clone was found once. The CDR3 region has the DNA TGTGCCAGCAGCTCGGGAATAAACACTGAAGCTTTCTTT. Translating it yields CASSSGINTEAFF. The chain is built from TRBV7-2 and TRBJ1-1; no reliable D call. Germline V gives CDR1 SGHTA, CDR2 FQGNSA. The ends were cut back, 4 bases at V and 2 bases at J, with 8 bases in the middle. This CDR3 has 13 amino acids.

This clone was seen a single time. This chain joins TRBV10-3 and TRBJ1-3; the D gene is possibly TRBD1 (5 bases). The CDR3 loop spans 15 amino acids. The germline CDR1 and CDR2 sequences are ENHRY and SYGVKD. Trimming removed 3 bases from V and 0 bases from J, with 9 bases in between. The CDR3 reads CAISEGELSGNTIYF. CDR3 bases: TGTGCCATCAGTGAAGGGGAACTCTCTGGAAACACCATATATTTT.

The CDR3 protein is CASRYRALMNTEAFF. The CDR3 bases are TGTGCCAGCCGTTACAGAGCCCTCATGAACACTGAAGCTTTCTTT. The V gene is TRBV2, the J gene TRBJ1-1; D gene ambiguous. Germline V CDR1 and CDR2: SNHLY, FYNNEI. The germline V and J ends were trimmed by 8 bases and 0 bases, with 16 bases remaining between them. This CDR3 spans 15 amino acids.

The chain employs TRBV18 and TRBJ2-5, with TRBD2 matching 7 bases. Germline-derived CDR1 and CDR2 are KGHSH and LQKENI. This CDR3 has 16 residues. Trimming took 3 bases from V and 0 from J; bases not matched to a gene: 7. The DNA for the CDR3 is TGTGCCAGCTCACCGGGCGCGGGAGTCGACCAAGAGACCCAGTACTTC. Residues: CASSPGAGVDQETQYF.

The V gene is TRBV5-1, the J gene TRBJ2-5, with D perhaps TRBD1 (6 bases). The V gene's germline CDR1 is SGHRS and CDR2 YFSETQ. V gave up 4 bases and J gave up 4 bases, with 14 bases separating them. The CDR3 has 14 amino acids. The CDR3 spells CASSPGTPGETQYF. Written as DNA, the CDR3 is TGCGCCAGCAGCCCCGGGACACCGGGAGAGACCCAGTACTTC.

The chain carries TRBV30 and TRBJ1-4; tentatively, D is TRBD1 (6 bases). Germline V gives CDR1 GTSNPN, CDR2 SVGIG (reference sequence). The V and J ends lost 4 bases and 3 bases respectively, with 15 bases between them. The CDR3 extends over 15 amino acids. The CDR3 coding sequence is TGTGCCTGGAATCTCCGGGGGGCTTCTAATGAAAAACTGTTTTTT. Its translation is CAWNLRGASNEKLFF.

This clone was seen only once. J is TRBJ1-4 and V is TRBV27, with D unclear. The CDR3 is 15 residues long. Germline CDR1 MNHEY, CDR2 SMNVEV (reference sequence). Trimming shortened V by 4 bases and J by 0 bases, and 9 bases separated the two germline ends. The CDR3 here is CASSSRYATNEKLFF. CDR3 nucleotide sequence: TGTGCCAGCAGTTCGCGCTATGCAACTAATGAAAAACTGTTTTTT.

J is TRBJ1-5 and V is TRBV2; TRBD1 is a possible D gene (6 bases). Germline V gene data show CDR1 as SNHLY and CDR2 as FYNNEI. The CDR3 length is 11 residues. V shed 4 bases and J shed 8 bases, with 6 bases lying between them. The CDR3 reads CASSGQEPQHF. The CDR3 DNA reads as TGTGCCAGCAGTGGACAGGAGCCCCAGCATTTT.

V gene TRBV11-2 combines with J gene TRBJ2-2; no clear D gene. This CDR3 spans 15 amino acids. Looked up from germline, CDR1 is SGHAT and CDR2 is FQNNGV. V lost 5 bases and J lost 4, with 14 bases in between. Written as DNA, the CDR3 is TGTGCCAGCAGCCGTAGCCTCTCGGGCACCGGGGAGCTGTTTTTT. This gives the protein CASSRSLSGTGELFF.

The V gene is TRBV6-1, the J gene TRBJ1-1; 7 bases are shared with TRBD1. This CDR3 has 14 residues. V dropped 10 bases and J dropped 0; count of bases not matched to a gene: 8. The germline CDR1 and CDR2 sequences are MNHNS and SASEGT. Here the CDR3 reads CATRTGDMNTEAFF. In DNA, the CDR3 is TGTGCCACACGGACAGGAGATATGAACACTGAAGCTTTCTTT.